The 21 T cell receptor beta chains reported below all come from one sample, sequenced in a study of control samples from healthy donors and cancer patients (dated by TCRdb to about 2020). The library was generated by the immunoSEQ multiplex PCR assay. TCRdb obtained this table from immuneACCESS and retained in-frame rearrangements with V and J assigned. These tables miss some clones; where compared with another copy, unresolved V genes account for less than half of the shortfall, and the remainder is unexplained. This sample is represented by tens of thousands of clones; about nine tenths of them were singletons. The ten largest clones capture 35% to 50% of the sample. Sequenced: PBMCs. The receptors were gathered from a man aged 50 or older with head and neck cancer.

Concerning this clone: One end of the junction fails to match germline, which may point to a read error. The chain combines TRBV12-3 or TRBV12-4 with TRBJ2-7; 10 nucleotides line up with TRBD1. The CDR3 length is 12 residues. In DNA form, the CDR3 reads TGTGCCAGCAGTCCCCGAGGGACAGGGGAGGACTTC. Translation: CASSPRGTGEDF.

J is TRBJ2-5 and V is TRBV9; TRBD2 aligns across 15 bases. This CDR3 region has 17 residues. Germline lookup yields CDR1 SGDLS and CDR2 YYNGEE. With 0 bases clipped from V and 5 bases from J, the junction kept 5 bases outside the gene matches. The CDR3 coding sequence is TGTGCCAGCAGCGTAGGGACTAGCGGGGGGGCCTGGGAGACCCAGTACTTC. Its translation: CASSVGTSGGAWETQYF. Together with reference TRBV9 and TRBJ2-5, the CDR3 gives the full variable domain: DSGVTQTPKHLITATGQRVTLRCSPRSGDLSVYWYQQSLDQGLQFLIQYYNGEERAKGNILERFSAQQFPDLHSELNLSSLELGDSALYFCASSVGTSGGAWETQYFGPGTRLLVL.

The CDR3 loop reads CASSLTGGQGEAFF. The CDR3 DNA reads as TGTGCCAGCAGCTTAACGGGAGGACAGGGCGAAGCTTTCTTT. J is TRBJ1-1 and V is TRBV7-3, with 8 bases lining up with TRBD1. Germline lookup yields CDR1 SGHTA and CDR2 FQGTGA. This CDR3 contains 14 residues. V shed 0 bases, J shed 8 bases, and the junction held 5 bases outside the gene matches.

This clone showed up just once. This chain uses TRBV11-2 with TRBJ2-1, with D possibly being TRBD2 (5 bases). The CDR3 extends over 12 amino acids. Trimming shortened V by 5 bases and J by 7 bases, and 9 bases separated the two germline ends. Germline assignment: CDR1 SGHAT and CDR2 FQNNGV. CDR3 sequence (DNA): TGTGCCAGCAGCCCGGGGTGGAATGAGCAGTTCTTC. Translating it yields CASSPGWNEQFF.

This rearrangement joins TRBV7-9 to TRBJ2-1; 10 bases line up with TRBD1. The CDR3 length is 16 residues. V was clipped by 5 bases and J by 4 bases; unmatched bases: 8. Germline V lookup: CDR1 SEHNR, CDR2 FQNEAQ (reference sequence). The CDR3 region has the DNA TGTGCCAGCAGCCCGGGACCGGGACAGGGGTACAATGAGCAGTTCTTC. Residues: CASSPGPGQGYNEQFF.

The rearrangement joins TRBV6-1 to TRBJ2-1, with a possible D match to TRBD1 (6 bases). Germline values: CDR1 MNHNS, CDR2 SASEGT. V shed 3 bases and J shed 10 bases, with 10 bases lying between them. CDR3 size: 12 residues. CDR3 protein: CASSDRGWEQFF. The DNA of the CDR3 is TGTGCCAGCAGTGACAGGGGATGGGAGCAGTTCTTC.

The chain couples TRBV12-5 to TRBJ2-7; the D call may be TRBD1 or TRBD2 (9 bases each). Trimming removed 0 bases from V and 2 bases from J, with 29 bases in between. Per germline, CDR1 LGHNT and CDR2 FRNRAP. This CDR3 comprises 21 residues. CDR3 loop: CASGLVFTGQGIAGAPYEQYF. The CDR3, as DNA: TGTGCTAGTGGTTTGGTATTTACTGGACAGGGGATAGCGGGAGCCCCCTACGAGCAGTACTTC. The variable domain in full, completed from reference TRBV12-5 and TRBJ2-7, reads DARVTQTPRHKVTEMGQEVTMRCQPILGHNTVFWYRQTMMQGLELLAYFRNRAPLDDSGMPKDRFSAEMPDATLATLKIQPSEPRDSAVYFCASGLVFTGQGIAGAPYEQYFGPGTRLTVT.

The V call is TRBV5-6, the J call TRBJ2-7; 7 nucleotides agree with TRBD1. Germline V gene sequence: CDR1 SGHDT, CDR2 YYEEEE. The V gene end was trimmed by 0 bases and the J gene end by 5 bases; junction bases not matched to a gene: 5. The CDR3 extends over 14 amino acids. Here the CDR3 DNA reads TGTGCCAGCAGCTTGGGACAGGGTCCCCACGAGCAGTACTTC. It translates to CASSLGQGPHEQYF.

The CDR3 is CATSSRLSGYTTYEQYF. CDR3 sequence (DNA): TGTGCCACCTCATCCCGTTTATCAGGTTACACAACCTACGAGCAGTACTTC. V is TRBV24-1 and J is TRBJ2-7; D is unresolved. Germline V lookup: CDR1 KGHDR, CDR2 SFDVKD. The CDR3 has 17 residues. The V end lost 9 bases, the J end lost 2 bases, and 25 bases lay between the germline ends.

V is TRBV11-3 and J is TRBJ2-3; no clear D gene. The CDR3 is 13 residues long. Trimming left V 5 bases short and J 2 bases short, with 8 bases between. CDR1 SGHNT and CDR2 YENEEA come from the germline V gene. The DNA for the CDR3 is TGTGCCAGCAGCCCCGGACCCACAGATACGCAGTATTTT. Translating it yields CASSPGPTDTQYF.

The chain uses TRBV28 and TRBJ2-3, with D tentatively TRBD1 (6 bases). Germline CDR1 and CDR2: MDHEN and SYDVKM. The V gene lost 5 bases and the J gene lost 0 bases, with 12 bases spanning the gap. CDR3 size: 15 residues. The CDR3: CASSQNTGSTDTQYF. CDR3 in DNA: TGTGCCAGCAGTCAAAACACAGGGAGCACAGATACGCAGTATTTT.

The chain recombines TRBV15 with TRBJ2-7, with 8 bases that match TRBD2. In germline, CDR1 is LNHNV, CDR2 YYDKDF (reference sequence). With 0 bases clipped from V and 6 bases from J, the junction kept 7 bases outside the gene matches. CDR3 length: 15 amino acids. CDR3 sequence reads: CATSRDAGLGGEQYF. The CDR3 coding sequence is TGTGCCACCAGCAGAGATGCGGGACTAGGGGGCGAGCAGTACTTC.

The rearrangement uses TRBV7-3 and TRBJ2-5; 7 bases fit TRBD1. The CDR3 contains 15 residues. Germline loops: CDR1 SGHTA, CDR2 FQGTGA. V lost 5 bases and J lost 1; bases outside the gene matches: 7. Here the CDR3 DNA reads TGTGCCAGCAGCCGGGACAGCCAAGCCCAAGAGACCCAGTACTTC. Protein sequence: CASSRDSQAQETQYF. Drawing the rest from reference TRBV7-3 and TRBJ2-5, the complete variable domain is GAGVSQTPSNKVTEKGKYVELRCDPISGHTALYWYRQSLGQGPEFLIYFQGTGAADDSGLPNDRFFAVRPEGSVSTLKIQRTERGDSAVYLCASSRDSQAQETQYFGPGTRLLVL.

This chain joins TRBV5-6 and TRBJ2-3; tentative D call: TRBD1 (5 bases). Trimming removed 2 bases at V and 3 bases at J, with 7 bases between. The CDR3 runs to 13 residues. Germline V CDR1 and CDR2: SGHDT, YYEEEE. As DNA, the CDR3 is TGTGCCAGCAGCTTAAGGGGTACAGATACGCAGTATTTT. This sequence encodes CASSLRGTDTQYF.

CDR3 in amino acids: CASSLETPKTMNTEAFF. Written as DNA, the CDR3 is TGTGCCAGCAGTTTGGAGACGCCGAAAACCATGAACACTGAAGCTTTCTTT. This chain links TRBV25-1 with TRBJ1-1; the D is unclear. Germline V gives CDR1 MGHDK, CDR2 SYGVNS. The CDR3 sequence is 17 residues long. The V end lost 5 bases, the J end lost 0 bases, and 19 bases lay between the germline ends.

The chain couples TRBV27 to TRBJ2-3, with TRBD2 matching 10 bases. Germline V gene data show CDR1 as MNHEY and CDR2 as SMNVEV (reference sequence). CDR3 length: 19 amino acids. V shed 2 bases and J 4 bases; nucleotides not matched to a gene: 15. Written as DNA, the CDR3 is TGTGCCAGCAGTTTACTGGGTCGGGGGAGCGGGAGGGCCGCAGATACGCAGTATTTT. It translates to CASSLLGRGSGRAADTQYF.

In nucleotides, the CDR3 is TGTGCCAGCAGCTTAATCCCCTCTGGGGCCAACGTCCTGACTTTC. Residues: CASSLIPSGANVLTF. V is TRBV7-9 and J is TRBJ2-6; D gene ambiguous. V lost 2 bases to trimming and J lost 0 bases, with 5 bases between them. Germline CDR1 is SEHNR and CDR2 is FQNEAQ (reference sequence). This CDR3 has 15 residues.

This clone appeared once. The gene calls are TRBV19 and TRBJ2-6; D may be TRBD2 (6 bases). The V gene's germline CDR1 is LNHDA and CDR2 SQIVND (reference sequence). Trimming removed 3 bases from V and 4 bases from J, with 13 bases in between. The CDR3 consists of 16 residues. As DNA, the CDR3 is TGTGCCAGTAGTATTTTAGGCCGGGGGGGGGCCAACGTCCTGACTTTC. The encoded protein is CASSILGRGGANVLTF.

CDR3 protein: CATSDLKGHEQFF. CDR3 DNA sequence: TGTGCCACCAGTGATTTGAAAGGGCATGAGCAGTTCTTC. The gene calls are TRBV24-1 and TRBJ2-1; D remains unclear. CDR3 length: 13 amino acids. Germline values: CDR1 KGHDR, CDR2 SFDVKD. V lost 0 bases, J lost 8 bases, and 7 bases lay in between.

The genes are TRBV11-2 and TRBJ2-7, with D tentatively TRBD1 (6 bases). Trimming left V 1 base short and J 2 bases short, with 9 bases between. The CDR3 runs to 14 residues. Looked up from germline, CDR1 is SGHAT and CDR2 is FQNNGV. CDR3 region: CASSLGGPAYEQYF. The CDR3 nucleotides read TGTGCCAGCAGCTTAGGGGGGCCGGCCTACGAGCAGTACTTC.

This chain links TRBV11-2 with TRBJ1-2; weak D call: TRBD1 (6 bases). The germline V gene has CDR1 SGHAT and CDR2 FQNNGV. The CDR3 totals 16 residues. V dropped 1 base and J dropped 2 bases, with 14 bases sitting between them. The CDR3 spells CASSLGAGAPNYGYTF. DNA of the CDR3: TGTGCCAGCAGCTTAGGTGCAGGGGCGCCCAACTATGGCTACACCTTC.